This record covers a single T cell receptor (beta chain). The data stem from a study of shared T cell receptors in the human thymus. The data were produced by immunoSEQ multiplex PCR, yet TCRdb's version contains in-frame clones alone and is incomplete. The sample lists 500,000 to 750,000 clones, approximately 90% occurring once. These sequences were also reported in another study, on human thymus T cells. Turning to that study: Donors were healthy Finnish babies undergoing corrective operations for congenital heart defects. Thymic resections from corrective heart surgery supplied the tissue. Repertoires from thymus and blood appeared to show biased V and J gene usage. Related studies noted strongly shared thymic repertoires across unrelated people.

Sequencing was carried out using thymocytes. The receptor's source is a boy under three years old with a congenital heart defect.

CDR3 residues: CSVFTREETQYF. The CDR3 bases are TGCAGCGTTTTCACCCGAGAAGAGACCCAGTACTTC. The rearrangement uses TRBV29-1 and TRBJ2-5; D remains ambiguous. V lost 5 bases, J lost 3 bases, and 10 bases lay in between. The CDR3 is 12 residues long. In germline, CDR1 is SQVTM, CDR2 ANQGSEA. Full variable domain (remainder filled in from reference TRBV29-1 and TRBJ2-5): SAVISQKPSRDICQRGTSLTIQCQVDSQVTMMFWYRQQPGQSLTLIATANQGSEATYESGFVIDKFPISRPNLTFSTLTVSNMSPEDSSIYLCSVFTREETQYFGPGTRLLVL.